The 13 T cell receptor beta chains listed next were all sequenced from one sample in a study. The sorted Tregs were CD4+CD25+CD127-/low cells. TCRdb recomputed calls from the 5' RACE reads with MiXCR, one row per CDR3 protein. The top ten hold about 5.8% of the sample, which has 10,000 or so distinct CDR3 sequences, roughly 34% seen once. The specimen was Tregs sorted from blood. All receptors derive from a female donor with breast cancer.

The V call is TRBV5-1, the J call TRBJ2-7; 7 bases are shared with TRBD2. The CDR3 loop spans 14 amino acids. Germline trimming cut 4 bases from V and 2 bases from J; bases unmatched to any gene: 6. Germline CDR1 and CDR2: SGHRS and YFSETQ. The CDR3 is CASSPGTNTYEQYF. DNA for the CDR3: TGCGCCAGCAGCCCCGGGACTAATACCTACGAGCAGTACTTC. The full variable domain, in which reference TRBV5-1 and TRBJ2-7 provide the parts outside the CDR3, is KAGVTQTPRYLIKTRGQQVTLSCSPISGHRSVSWYQQTPGQGLQFLFEYFSETQRNKGNFPGRFSGRQFSNSRSEMNVSTLELGDSALYLCASSPGTNTYEQYFGPGTRLTVT.

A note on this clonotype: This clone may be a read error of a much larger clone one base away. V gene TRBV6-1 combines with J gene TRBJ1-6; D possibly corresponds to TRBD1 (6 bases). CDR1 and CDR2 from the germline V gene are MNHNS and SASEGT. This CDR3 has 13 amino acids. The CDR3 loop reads CAGSEQGYSPLHF. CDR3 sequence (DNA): TGTGCCGGCAGTGAACAGGGCTATTCACCCCTCCACTTT.

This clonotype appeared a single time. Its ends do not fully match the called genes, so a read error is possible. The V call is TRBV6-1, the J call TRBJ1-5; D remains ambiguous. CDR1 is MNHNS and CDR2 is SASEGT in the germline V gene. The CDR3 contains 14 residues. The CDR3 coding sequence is TGTGGCAGCAGGTTAATACTGGGCAATCAGCCCCAGCATTTT. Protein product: CGSRLILGNQPQHF.

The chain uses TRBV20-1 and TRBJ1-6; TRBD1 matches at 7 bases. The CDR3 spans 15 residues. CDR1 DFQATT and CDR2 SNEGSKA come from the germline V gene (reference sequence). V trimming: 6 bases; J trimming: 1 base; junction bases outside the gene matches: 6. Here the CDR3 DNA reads TGCAGTGCCCGGGCAGGGGGTTCCTATAATTCACCCCTCCACTTT. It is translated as CSARAGGSYNSPLHF.

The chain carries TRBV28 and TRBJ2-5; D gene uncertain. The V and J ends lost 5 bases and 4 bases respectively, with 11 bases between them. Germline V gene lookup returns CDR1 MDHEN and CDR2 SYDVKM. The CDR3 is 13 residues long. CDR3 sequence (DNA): TGTGCCAGCAGTAACCCAGCGTTAGAGACCCAGTACTTC. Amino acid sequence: CASSNPALETQYF.

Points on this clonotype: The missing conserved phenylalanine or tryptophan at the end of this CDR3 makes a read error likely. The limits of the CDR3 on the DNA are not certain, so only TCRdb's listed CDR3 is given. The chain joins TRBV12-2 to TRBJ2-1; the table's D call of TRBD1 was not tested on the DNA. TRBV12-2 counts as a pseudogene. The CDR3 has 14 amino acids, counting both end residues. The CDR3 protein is CASRFKHRGNEQFS.

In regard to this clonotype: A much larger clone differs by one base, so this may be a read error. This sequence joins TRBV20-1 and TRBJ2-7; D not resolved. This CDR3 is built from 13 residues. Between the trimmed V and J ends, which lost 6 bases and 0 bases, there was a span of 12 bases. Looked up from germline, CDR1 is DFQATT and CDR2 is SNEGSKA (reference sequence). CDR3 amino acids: CSAILRGSYEQYF. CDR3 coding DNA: TGCAGTGCCATTCTTAGAGGCTCCTACGAGCAGTACTTC.

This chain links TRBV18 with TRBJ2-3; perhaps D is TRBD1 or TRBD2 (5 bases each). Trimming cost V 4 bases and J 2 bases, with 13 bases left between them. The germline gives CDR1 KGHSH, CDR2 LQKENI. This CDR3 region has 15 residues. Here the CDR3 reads CASSHDGTLTDTQYF. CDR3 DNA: TGTGCCAGCTCACACGACGGGACCCTCACAGATACGCAGTATTTT.

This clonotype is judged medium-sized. DNA for the CDR3: TGTGCCAGCACTGGGTCCGTTTGGGGTTATGGCTACACCTTC. Its protein is CASTGSVWGYGYTF. The V call is TRBV6-1, the J call TRBJ1-2; D gene uncertain. Germline loops: CDR1 MNHNS, CDR2 SASEGT. This CDR3 has 14 residues. The V end lost 7 bases, the J end lost 5 bases, and 17 bases lay between the germline ends.

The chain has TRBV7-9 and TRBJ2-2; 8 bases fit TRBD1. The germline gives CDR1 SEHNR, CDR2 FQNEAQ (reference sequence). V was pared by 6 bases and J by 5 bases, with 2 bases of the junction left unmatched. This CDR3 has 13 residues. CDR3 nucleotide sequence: TGTGCCAGCAGACGACAGGGGACCGGGGAGCTGTTTTTT. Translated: CASRRQGTGELFF. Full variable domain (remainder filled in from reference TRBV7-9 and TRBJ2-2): DTGVSQNPRHKITKRGQNVTFRCDPISEHNRLYWYRQTLGQGPEFLTYFQNEAQLEKSRLLSDRFSAERPKGSFSTLEIQRTEQGDSAMYLCASRRQGTGELFFGEGSRLTVL.

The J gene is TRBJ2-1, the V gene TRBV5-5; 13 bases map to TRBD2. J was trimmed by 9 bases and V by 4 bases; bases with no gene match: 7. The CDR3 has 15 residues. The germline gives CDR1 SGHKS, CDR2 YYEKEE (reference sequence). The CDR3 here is CASSLRTSGSGEQFF. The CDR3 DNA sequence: TGTGCCAGCAGCCTCCGGACTAGCGGGAGCGGTGAGCAGTTCTTC.

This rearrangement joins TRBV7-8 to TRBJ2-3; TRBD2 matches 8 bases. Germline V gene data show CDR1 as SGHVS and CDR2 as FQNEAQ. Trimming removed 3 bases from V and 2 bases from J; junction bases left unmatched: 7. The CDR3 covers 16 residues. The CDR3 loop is CASSFIGGGLTDTQYF. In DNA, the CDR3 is TGTGCCAGCAGCTTTATCGGGGGGGGGCTCACAGATACGCAGTATTTT. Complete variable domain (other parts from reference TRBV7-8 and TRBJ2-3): GAGVSQSPRYKVAKRGQDVALRCDPISGHVSLFWYQQALGQGPEFLTYFQNEAQLDKSGLPSDRFFAERPEGSVSTLKIQRTQQEDSAVYLCASSFIGGGLTDTQYFGPGTRLTVL.

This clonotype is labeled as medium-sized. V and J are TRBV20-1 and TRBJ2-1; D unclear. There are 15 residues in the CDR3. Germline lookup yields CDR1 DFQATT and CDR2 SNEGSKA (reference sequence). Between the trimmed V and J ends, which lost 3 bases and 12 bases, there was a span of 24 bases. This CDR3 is CSASSDSALVSGQFF. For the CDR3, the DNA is TGCAGTGCTAGTAGTGACTCAGCCCTGGTTTCAGGGCAGTTCTTC.